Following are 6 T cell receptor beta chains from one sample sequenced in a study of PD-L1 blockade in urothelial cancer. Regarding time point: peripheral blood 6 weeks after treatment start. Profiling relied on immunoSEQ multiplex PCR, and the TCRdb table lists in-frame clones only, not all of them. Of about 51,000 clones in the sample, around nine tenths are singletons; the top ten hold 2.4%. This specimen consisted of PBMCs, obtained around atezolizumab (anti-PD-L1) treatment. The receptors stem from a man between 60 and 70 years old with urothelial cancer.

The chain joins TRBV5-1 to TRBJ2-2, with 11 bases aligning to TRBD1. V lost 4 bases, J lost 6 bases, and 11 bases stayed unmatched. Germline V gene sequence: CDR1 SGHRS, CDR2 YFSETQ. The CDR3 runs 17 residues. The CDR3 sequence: CASSPDRGPSKAGELFF. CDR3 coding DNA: TGCGCCAGCAGCCCGGACAGGGGGCCTTCGAAGGCCGGGGAGCTGTTTTTT.

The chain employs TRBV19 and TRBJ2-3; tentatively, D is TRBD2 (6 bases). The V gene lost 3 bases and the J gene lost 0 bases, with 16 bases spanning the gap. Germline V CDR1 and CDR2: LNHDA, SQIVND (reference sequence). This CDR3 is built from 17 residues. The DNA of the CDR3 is TGTGCCAGTAGTATTATCGGGATAGCGGCGAGCACAGATACGCAGTATTTT. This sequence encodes CASSIIGIAASTDTQYF. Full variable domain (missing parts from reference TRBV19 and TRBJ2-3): DGGITQSPKYLFRKEGQNVTLSCEQNLNHDAMYWYRQDPGQGLRLIYYSQIVNDFQKGDIAEGYSVSREKKESFPLTVTSAQKNPTAFYLCASSIIGIAASTDTQYFGPGTRLTVL.

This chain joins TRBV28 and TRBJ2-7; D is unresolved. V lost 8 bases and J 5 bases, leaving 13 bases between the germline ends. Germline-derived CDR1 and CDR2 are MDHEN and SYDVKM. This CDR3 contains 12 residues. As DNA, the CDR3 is TGTGCCAGCCCCCCTCGCCGGGACGAGCAGTACTTC. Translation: CASPPRRDEQYF.

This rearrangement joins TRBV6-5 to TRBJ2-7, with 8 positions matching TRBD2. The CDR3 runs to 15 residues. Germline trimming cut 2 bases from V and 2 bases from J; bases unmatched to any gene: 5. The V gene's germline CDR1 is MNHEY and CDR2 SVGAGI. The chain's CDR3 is CASSYRSGGPYEQYF. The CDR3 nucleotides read TGTGCCAGCAGTTACCGGTCGGGAGGGCCCTACGAGCAGTACTTC.

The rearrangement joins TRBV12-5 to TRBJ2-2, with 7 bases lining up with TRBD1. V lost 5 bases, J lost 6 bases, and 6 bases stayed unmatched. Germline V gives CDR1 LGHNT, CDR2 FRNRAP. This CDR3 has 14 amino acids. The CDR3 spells CASGQGEWAGELFF. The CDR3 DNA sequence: TGTGCTAGTGGTCAGGGGGAATGGGCCGGGGAGCTGTTTTTT.

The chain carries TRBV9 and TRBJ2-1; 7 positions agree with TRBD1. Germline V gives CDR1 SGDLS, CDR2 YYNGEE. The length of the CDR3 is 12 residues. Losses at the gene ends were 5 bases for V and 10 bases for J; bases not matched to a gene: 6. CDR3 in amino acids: CASSTGVGEQFF. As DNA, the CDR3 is TGTGCCAGCAGTACAGGGGTAGGGGAGCAGTTCTTC.